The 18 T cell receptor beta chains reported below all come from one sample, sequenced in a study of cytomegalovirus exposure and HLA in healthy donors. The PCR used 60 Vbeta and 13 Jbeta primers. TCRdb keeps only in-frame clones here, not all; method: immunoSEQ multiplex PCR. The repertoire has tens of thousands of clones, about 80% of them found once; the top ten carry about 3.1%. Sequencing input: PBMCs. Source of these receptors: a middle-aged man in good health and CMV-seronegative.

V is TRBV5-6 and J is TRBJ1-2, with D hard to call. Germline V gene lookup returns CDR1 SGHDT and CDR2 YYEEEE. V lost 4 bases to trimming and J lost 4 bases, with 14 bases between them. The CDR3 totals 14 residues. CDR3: CASSHQRAVYGYTF. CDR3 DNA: TGTGCCAGCAGCCACCAGAGGGCGGTCTATGGCTACACCTTC.

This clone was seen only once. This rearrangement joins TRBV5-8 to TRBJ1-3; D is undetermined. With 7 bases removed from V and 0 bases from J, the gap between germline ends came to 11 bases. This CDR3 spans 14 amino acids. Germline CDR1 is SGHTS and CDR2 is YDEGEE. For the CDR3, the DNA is TGTGCCAGCCGCTCCAGAAACTCTGGAAACACCATATATTTT. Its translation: CASRSRNSGNTIYF.

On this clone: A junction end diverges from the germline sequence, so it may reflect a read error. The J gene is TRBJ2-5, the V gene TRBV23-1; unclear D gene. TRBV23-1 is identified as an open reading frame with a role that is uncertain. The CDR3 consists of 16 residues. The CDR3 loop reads CASSQSRPAEQGTQYF. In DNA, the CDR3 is TGCGCCAGCAGTCAATCGAGGCCTGCAGAACAAGGGACCCAGTACTTC.

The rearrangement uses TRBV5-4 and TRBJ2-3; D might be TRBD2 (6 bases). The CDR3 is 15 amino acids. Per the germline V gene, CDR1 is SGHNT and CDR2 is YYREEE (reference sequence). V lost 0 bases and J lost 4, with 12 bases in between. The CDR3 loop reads CASSLAAGMADTQYF. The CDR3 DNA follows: TGTGCCAGCAGCTTGGCGGCGGGGATGGCAGATACGCAGTATTTT. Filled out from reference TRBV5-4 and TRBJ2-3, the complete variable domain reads ETGVTQSPTHLIKTRGQQVTLRCSSQSGHNTVSWYQQALGQGPQFIFQYYREEENGRGNFPPRFSGLQFPNYSSELNVNALELDDSALYLCASSLAAGMADTQYFGPGTRLTVL.

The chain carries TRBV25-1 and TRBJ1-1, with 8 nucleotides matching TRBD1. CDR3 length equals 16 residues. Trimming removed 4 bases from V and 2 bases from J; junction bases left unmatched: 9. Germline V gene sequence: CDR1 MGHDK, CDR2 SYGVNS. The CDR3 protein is CASSVLQTGGNTEAFF. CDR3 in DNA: TGTGCCAGCAGTGTTCTCCAAACAGGGGGAAACACTGAAGCTTTCTTT.

This CDR3 reads CATSILAQGGTDTQYF. The DNA for the CDR3 is TGTGCCACCAGCATCCTGGCTCAAGGGGGCACAGATACGCAGTATTTT. V is TRBV15 and J is TRBJ2-3; tentatively, D is TRBD1 (5 bases). Germline V gene lookup returns CDR1 LNHNV and CDR2 YYDKDF (reference sequence). V dropped 4 bases and J dropped 1 base, with 15 bases sitting between them. The CDR3 loop spans 16 amino acids.

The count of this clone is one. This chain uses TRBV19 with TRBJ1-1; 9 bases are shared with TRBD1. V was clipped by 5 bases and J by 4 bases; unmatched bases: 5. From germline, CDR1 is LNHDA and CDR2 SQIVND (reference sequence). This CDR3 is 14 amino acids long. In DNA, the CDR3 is TGTGCCAGTAGTCATTGGGACAGGGCCACTGAAGCTTTCTTT. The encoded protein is CASSHWDRATEAFF.

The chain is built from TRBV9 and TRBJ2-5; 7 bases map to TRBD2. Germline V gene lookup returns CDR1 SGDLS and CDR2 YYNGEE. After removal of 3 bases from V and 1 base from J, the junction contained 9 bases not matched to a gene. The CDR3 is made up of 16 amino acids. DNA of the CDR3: TGTGCCAGCAGCGCCCACGGGACTACTCGCCAAGAGACCCAGTACTTC. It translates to CASSAHGTTRQETQYF.

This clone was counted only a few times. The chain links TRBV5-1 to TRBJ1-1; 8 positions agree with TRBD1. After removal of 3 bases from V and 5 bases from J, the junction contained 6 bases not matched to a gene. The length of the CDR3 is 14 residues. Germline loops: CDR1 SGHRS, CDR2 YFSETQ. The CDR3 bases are TGCGCCAGCAGCTGGGGGACAGGTGGTACTGAAGCTTTCTTT. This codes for CASSWGTGGTEAFF.

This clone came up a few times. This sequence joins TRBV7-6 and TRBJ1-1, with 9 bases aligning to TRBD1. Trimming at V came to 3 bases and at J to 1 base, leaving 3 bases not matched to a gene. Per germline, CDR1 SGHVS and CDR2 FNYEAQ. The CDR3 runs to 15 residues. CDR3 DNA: TGTGCCAGCAGCTTGTCGGGACAGGGGAACACTGAAGCTTTCTTT. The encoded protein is CASSLSGQGNTEAFF.

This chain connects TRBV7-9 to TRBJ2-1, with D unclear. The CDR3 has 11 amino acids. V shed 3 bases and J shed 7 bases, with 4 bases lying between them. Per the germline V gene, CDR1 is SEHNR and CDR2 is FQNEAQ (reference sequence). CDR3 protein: CASSFQNEQFF. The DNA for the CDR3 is TGTGCCAGCAGCTTCCAAAATGAGCAGTTCTTC.

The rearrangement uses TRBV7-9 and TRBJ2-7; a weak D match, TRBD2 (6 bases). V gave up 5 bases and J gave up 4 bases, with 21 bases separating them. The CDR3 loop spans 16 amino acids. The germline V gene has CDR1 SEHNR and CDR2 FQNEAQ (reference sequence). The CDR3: CASSHPGLRTSYEQYF. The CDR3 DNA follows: TGTGCCAGCAGCCACCCGGGACTCAGGACGTCTTACGAGCAGTACTTC.

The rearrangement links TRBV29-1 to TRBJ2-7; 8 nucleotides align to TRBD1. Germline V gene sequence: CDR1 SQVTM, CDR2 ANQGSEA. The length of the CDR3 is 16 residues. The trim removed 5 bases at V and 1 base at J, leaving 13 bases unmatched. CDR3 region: CSVRPGTGAASYEQYF. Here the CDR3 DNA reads TGCAGCGTTCGTCCCGGGACAGGTGCCGCGTCCTACGAGCAGTACTTC.

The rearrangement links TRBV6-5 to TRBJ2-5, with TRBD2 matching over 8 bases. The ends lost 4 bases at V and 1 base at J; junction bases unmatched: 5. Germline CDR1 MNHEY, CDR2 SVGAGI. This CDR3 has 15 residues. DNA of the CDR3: TGTGCCAGCAGTTGGGTAGCGGGGACCCAAGAGACCCAGTACTTC. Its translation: CASSWVAGTQETQYF.

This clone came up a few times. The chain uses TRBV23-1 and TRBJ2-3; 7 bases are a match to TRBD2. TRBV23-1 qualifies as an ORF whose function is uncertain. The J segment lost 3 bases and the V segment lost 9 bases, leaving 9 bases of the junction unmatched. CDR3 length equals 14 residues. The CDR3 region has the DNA TGCGCCAGAGAGCGGGGAAACGATACAGATACGCAGTATTTT. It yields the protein CARERGNDTDTQYF.

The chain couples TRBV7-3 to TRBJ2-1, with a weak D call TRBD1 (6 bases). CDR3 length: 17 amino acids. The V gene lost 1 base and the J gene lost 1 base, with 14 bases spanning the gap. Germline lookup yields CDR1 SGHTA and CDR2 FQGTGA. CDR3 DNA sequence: TGTGCCAGCAGCTTAAGAGGTTTCCAGGGGTCCTACAATGAGCAGTTCTTC. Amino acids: CASSLRGFQGSYNEQFF.

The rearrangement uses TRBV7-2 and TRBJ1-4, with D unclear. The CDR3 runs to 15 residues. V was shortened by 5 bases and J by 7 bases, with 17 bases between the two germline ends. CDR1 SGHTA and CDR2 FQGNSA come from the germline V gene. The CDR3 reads CASSPGMSLGEKLFF. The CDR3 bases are TGTGCCAGCAGCCCTGGTATGTCGCTCGGTGAAAAACTGTTTTTT.

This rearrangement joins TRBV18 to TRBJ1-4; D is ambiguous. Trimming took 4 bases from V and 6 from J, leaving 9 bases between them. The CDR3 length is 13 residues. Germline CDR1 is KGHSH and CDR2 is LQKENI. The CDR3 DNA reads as TGTGCCAGCTCACTTAGGGAGGATGAAAAACTGTTTTTT. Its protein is CASSLREDEKLFF.